This paragraph covers one TCR beta chain sequence. What it recognizes is unknown. A heparinised blood draw that averaged about 100 mL was obtained once from each donor. The data derive from a study of beta chain features in type 1 diabetes. Study-level information: There were 107,917,701 sorted cells examined across all samples. Overall study findings and caveats: Type 1 diabetes patients had TCRB CDR3s that were shorter (moderately but significantly so) in all four CD4+ subsets. In these data, an HLA type influence on TCRB rearrangement remained unresolved.

Looked up from germline, CDR1 is LNHDA and CDR2 is SQIVND (reference sequence). V was pared by 3 bases and J by 7 bases, with 11 bases of the junction left unmatched. The CDR3 covers 16 residues. All of the isolated RNA was reverse transcribed, so expressed TCRB transcripts were sequenced. Profiling relied on immunoSEQ multiplex PCR, and the TCRdb table lists in-frame clones only, not all of them. The top ten hold approximately 2% of the sample, which has more than 30,000 clones, almost 65% seen once. Sequenced material: Tregs from blood. The rearrangement joins TRBV19 to TRBJ2-3; 9 nucleotides agree with TRBD2. This TCR came from a woman in her thirties in good health. CDR3 coding DNA: TGTGCCAGTAGTATTGGCCTTCTAGCGGGAACGAATACGCAGTATTTT. It codes for CASSIGLLAGTNTQYF.